This TCR beta chain was documented in a study of blood T cell repertoires in COVID-19. Turning to the study itself: COVID-19 samples, acute and convalescent, were from the United States, Italy and Spain. T cells, B-cell-depleted T cells, or PBMCs provided the cDNA or gDNA that served as material.

In the original workflow: Reference gene primer amplification gave nucleated cell count estimates. Repertoires were generated with immunoSEQ multiplex PCR, while TCRdb's copy carries only in-frame clones and drops some. The V and J calls and clone size are taken from that table; D and trimming were inferred from the DNA. The table lists about half a million clones, 89% of them singletons. CDR1 MDHEN and CDR2 SYDVKM come from the germline V gene. Trimming stripped 7 bases from V and 0 bases from J, with 10 bases between. CDR3 length equals 15 residues. Sequenced material: peripheral blood. V gene TRBV28 combines with J gene TRBJ2-6, with D maybe TRBD2 (5 bases). This sequence originates from a man younger than 35 with COVID-19, enrolled during active disease. The CDR3 DNA reads TGTGCCAGCAAAGCGGTGACCTCTGGGGCCAACGTCCTGACTTTC. It encodes CASKAVTSGANVLTF.